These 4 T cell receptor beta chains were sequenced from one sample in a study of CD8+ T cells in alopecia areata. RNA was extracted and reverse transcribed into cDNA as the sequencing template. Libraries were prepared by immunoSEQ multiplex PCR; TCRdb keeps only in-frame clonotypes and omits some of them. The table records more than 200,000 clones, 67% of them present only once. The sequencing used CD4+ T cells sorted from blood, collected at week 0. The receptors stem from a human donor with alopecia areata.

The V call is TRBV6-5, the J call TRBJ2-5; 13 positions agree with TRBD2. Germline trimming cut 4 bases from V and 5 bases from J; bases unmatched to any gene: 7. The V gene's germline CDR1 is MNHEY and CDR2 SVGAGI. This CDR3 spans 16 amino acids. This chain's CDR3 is CASSSRTSGGLETQYF. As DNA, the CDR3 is TGTGCCAGCAGTTCCCGGACTAGCGGGGGCTTGGAGACCCAGTACTTC.

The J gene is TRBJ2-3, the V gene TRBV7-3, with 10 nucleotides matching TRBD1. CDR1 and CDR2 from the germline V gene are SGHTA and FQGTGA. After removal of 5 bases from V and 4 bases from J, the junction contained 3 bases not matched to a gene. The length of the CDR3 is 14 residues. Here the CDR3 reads CASSPDRGPDTQYF. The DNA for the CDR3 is TGTGCCAGCAGCCCCGACAGGGGGCCAGATACGCAGTATTTT.

The CDR3 region is CASSYSALTGANVLTF. The CDR3 coding sequence is TGTGCCAGCAGTTACTCGGCCTTAACTGGGGCCAACGTCCTGACTTTC. V and J are TRBV6-5 and TRBJ2-6; D unclear. The CDR3 sequence is 16 residues long. V lost 0 bases and J 2 bases, leaving 8 bases between the germline ends. Germline CDR1 is MNHEY and CDR2 is SVGAGI.

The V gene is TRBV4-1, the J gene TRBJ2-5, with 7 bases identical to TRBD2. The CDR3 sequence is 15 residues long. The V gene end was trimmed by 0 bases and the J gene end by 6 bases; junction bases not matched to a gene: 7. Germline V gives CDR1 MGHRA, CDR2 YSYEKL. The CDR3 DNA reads TGCGCCAGCAGCCAAGAAGCTAGCGGAGTGAAGACCCAGTACTTC. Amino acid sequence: CASSQEASGVKTQYF.